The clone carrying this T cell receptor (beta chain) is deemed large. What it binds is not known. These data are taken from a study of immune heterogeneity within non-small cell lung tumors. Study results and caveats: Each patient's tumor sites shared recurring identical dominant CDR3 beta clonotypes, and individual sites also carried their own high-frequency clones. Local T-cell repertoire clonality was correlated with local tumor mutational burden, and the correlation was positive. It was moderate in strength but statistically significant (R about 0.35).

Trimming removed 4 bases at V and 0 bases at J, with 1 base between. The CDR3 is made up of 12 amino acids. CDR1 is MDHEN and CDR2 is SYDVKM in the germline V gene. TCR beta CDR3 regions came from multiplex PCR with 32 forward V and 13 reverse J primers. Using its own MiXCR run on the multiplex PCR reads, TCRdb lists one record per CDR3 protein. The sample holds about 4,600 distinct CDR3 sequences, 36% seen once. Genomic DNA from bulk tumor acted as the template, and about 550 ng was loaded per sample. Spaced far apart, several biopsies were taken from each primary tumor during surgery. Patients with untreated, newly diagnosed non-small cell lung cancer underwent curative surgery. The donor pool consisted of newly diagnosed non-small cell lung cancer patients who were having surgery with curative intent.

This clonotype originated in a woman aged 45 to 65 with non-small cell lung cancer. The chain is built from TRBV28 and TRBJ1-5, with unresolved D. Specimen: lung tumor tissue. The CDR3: CASSYSNQPQHF. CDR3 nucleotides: TGTGCCAGCAGTTATAGCAATCAGCCCCAGCATTTT. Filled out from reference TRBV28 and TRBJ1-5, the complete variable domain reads DVKVTQSSRYLVKRTGEKVFLECVQDMDHENMFWYRQDPGLGLRLIYFSYDVKMKEKGDIPEGYSVSREKKERFSLILESASTNQTSMYLCASSYSNQPQHFGDGTRLSIL.